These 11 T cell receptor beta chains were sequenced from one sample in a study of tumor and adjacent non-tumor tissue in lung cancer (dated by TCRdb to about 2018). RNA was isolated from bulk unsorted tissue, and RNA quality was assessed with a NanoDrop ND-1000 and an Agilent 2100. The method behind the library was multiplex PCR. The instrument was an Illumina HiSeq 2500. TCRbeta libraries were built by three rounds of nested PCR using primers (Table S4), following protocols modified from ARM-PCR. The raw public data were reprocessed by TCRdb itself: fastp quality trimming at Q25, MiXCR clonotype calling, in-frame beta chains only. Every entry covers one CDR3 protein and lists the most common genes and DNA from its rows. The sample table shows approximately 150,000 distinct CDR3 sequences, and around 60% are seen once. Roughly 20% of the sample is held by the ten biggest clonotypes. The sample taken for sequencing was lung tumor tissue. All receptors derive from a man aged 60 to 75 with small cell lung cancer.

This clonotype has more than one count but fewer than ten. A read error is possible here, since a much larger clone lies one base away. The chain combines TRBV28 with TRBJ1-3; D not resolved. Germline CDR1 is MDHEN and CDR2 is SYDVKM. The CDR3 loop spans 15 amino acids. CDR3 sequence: CANSTPRRAGNTIYF. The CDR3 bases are TGTGCCAACAGTACCCCGAGGAGGGCAGGAAACACCATATATTTT. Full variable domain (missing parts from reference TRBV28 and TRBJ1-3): DVKVTQSSRYLVKRTGEKVFLECVQDMDHENMFWYRQDPGLGLRLIYFSYDVKMKEKGDIPEGYSVSREKKERFSLILESASTNQTSMYLCANSTPRRAGNTIYFGEGSWLTVV.

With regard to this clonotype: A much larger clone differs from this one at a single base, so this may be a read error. The CDR3 reads CSASVGAKSEKLFF. CDR3 nucleotide sequence: TGCAGTGCTAGTGTGGGGGCGAAGAGTGAAAAACTGTTTTTT. The genes are TRBV20-1 and TRBJ1-4; weak D call: TRBD1 (6 bases). Germline V lookup: CDR1 DFQATT, CDR2 SNEGSKA (reference sequence). Trimming stripped 3 bases from V and 7 bases from J, with 15 bases between. The CDR3 spans 14 residues.

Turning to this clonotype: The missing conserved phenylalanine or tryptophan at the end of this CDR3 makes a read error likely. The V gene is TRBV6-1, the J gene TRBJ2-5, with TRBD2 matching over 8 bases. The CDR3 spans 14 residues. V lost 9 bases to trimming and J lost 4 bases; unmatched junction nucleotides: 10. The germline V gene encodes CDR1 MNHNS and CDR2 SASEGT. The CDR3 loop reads CARSGGGRIETQYL. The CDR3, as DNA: TGTGCCAGATCCGGCGGGGGGCGAATAGAGACCCAGTACCTC.

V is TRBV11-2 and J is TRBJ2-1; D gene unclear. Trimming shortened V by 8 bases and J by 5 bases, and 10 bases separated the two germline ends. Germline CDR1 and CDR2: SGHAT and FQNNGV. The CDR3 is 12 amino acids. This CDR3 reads CASFVLNNEQFF. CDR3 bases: TGTGCCAGCTTCGTGCTCAACAATGAGCAGTTCTTC. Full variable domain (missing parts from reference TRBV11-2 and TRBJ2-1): EAGVAQSPRYKIIEKRQSVAFWCNPISGHATLYWYQQILGQGPKLLIQFQNNGVVDDSQLPKDRFSAERLKGVDSTLKIQPAKLEDSAVYLCASFVLNNEQFFGPGTRLTVL.

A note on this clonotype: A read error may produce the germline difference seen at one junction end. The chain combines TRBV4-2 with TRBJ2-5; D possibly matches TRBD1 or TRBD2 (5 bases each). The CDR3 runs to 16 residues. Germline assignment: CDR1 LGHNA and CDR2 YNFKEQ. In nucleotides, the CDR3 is TGTGCCAGGAGCCAAGACTCCGGGACCAGGGTCGGGGCCCAGTACTTC. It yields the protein CARSQDSGTRVGAQYF.

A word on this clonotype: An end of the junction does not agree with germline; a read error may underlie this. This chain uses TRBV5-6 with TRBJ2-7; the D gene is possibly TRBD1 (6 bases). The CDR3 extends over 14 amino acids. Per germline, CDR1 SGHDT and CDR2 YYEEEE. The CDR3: CASAPGAHTYKQYF. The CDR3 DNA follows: TGTGCCAGCGCTCCAGGGGCCCACACCTACAAGCAGTACTTC.

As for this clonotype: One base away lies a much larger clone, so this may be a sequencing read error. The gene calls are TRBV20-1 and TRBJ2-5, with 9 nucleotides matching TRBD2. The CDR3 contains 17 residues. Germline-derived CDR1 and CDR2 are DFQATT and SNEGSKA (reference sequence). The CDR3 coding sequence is TGCAGTGCCAGCCAGCCTAGCGGGACTTCAGGTTATGGGACCCAGAACTTC. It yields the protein CSASQPSGTSGYGTQNF.

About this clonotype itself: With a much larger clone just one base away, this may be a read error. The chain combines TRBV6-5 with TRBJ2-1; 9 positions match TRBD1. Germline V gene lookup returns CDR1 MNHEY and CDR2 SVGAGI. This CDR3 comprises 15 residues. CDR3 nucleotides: TGTGCCAGCAGTTACTCGGGACAGGGCACCGGTGAGCAGTTATTC. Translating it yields CASSYSGQGTGEQLF.

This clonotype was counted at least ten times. Here the CDR3 reads CSVSVESTDTQYF. CDR3 DNA: TGCAGCGTTTCTGTGGAGAGCACAGATACGCAGTATTTT. This chain links TRBV29-1 with TRBJ2-3, with D uncertain. V lost 5 bases and J 0 bases, leaving 9 bases between the germline ends. This CDR3 contains 13 residues. Germline-derived CDR1 and CDR2 are SQVTM and ANQGSEA.

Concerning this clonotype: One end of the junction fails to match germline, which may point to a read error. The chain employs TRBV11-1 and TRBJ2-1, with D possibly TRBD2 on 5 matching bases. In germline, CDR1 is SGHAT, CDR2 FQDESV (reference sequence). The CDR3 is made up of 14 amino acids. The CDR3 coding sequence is TGTGCCAGTAGCTCGCACCTTAGCGTCAATGAGCGGTTCTTC. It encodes CASSSHLSVNERFF.

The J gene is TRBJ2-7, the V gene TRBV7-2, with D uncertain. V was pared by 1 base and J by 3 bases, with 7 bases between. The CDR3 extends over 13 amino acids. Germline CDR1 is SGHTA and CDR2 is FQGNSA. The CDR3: CASSLGSHYEQYV. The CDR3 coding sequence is TGTGCCAGCAGCTTAGGGTCCCACTACGAGCAGTACGTC.